Presented here are 3 T cell receptor beta chains from one specimen sequenced in a study of beta chain features in type 1 diabetes. Investigators reverse transcribed all isolated RNA, so they sequenced expressed TCRB transcripts. The table came from immunoSEQ multiplex PCR; TCRdb's copy has only in-frame clones and leaves some out. The repertoire consists of thousands of clones, with approximately 80% occurring once and the leading ten covering 1.2% to 1.5%. The specimen was Tregs from blood. Every receptor here comes from a young woman in good health.

The chain links TRBV2 to TRBJ2-3; 7 nucleotides align to TRBD1. Unmatched junction bases numbered 6, after V lost 6 bases and J lost 6 bases. The CDR3 covers 13 residues. Germline assignment: CDR1 SNHLY and CDR2 FYNNEI. In nucleotides, the CDR3 is TGTGCCAGCAGCTCAACAGGGGCGGATACGCAGTATTTT. This gives the protein CASSSTGADTQYF.

The gene calls are TRBV7-2 and TRBJ1-1, with a possible D match to TRBD1 (6 bases). Per germline, CDR1 SGHTA and CDR2 FQGNSA. V shed 5 bases and J shed 8 bases, with 15 bases lying between them. This CDR3 has 13 residues. The CDR3 coding sequence is TGTGCCAGCAGCAGAAGGACAGATGGGGAAGCTTTCTTT. This codes for CASSRRTDGEAFF.

This clone came up a few times. The chain combines TRBV5-1 with TRBJ1-1; the match to TRBD1 covers 8 bases. Unmatched junction bases numbered 4, after V lost 5 bases and J lost 7 bases. The germline V gene encodes CDR1 SGHRS and CDR2 YFSETQ. The CDR3 consists of 12 residues. CDR3 in amino acids: CASSQTGVEAFF. For the CDR3, the DNA is TGCGCCAGCAGTCAGACAGGGGTTGAAGCTTTCTTT.